The next 22 T cell receptor beta chains were all read from a single sample in a study of blood T cell repertoires in COVID-19. The assay was immunoSEQ multiplex PCR, and TCRdb's table has in-frame clones only and misses some. The table includes a few hundred thousand clones, about four fifths detected once. The sample comprised peripheral blood. Receptors originate from a man younger than 40 who had recovered from COVID-19.

The genes are TRBV28 and TRBJ2-1; D perhaps matches TRBD1 (6 bases). The CDR3 contains 21 residues. In germline, CDR1 is MDHEN, CDR2 SYDVKM. V dropped 2 bases and J dropped 2 bases, with 28 bases sitting between them. The CDR3: CASSLEEYGTSDLVAYNEQFF. In DNA form, the CDR3 reads TGTGCCAGCAGTTTAGAGGAATACGGGACATCTGATCTGGTAGCCTACAATGAGCAGTTCTTC. Combining the CDR3 with reference TRBV28 and TRBJ2-1 gives the whole variable domain DVKVTQSSRYLVKRTGEKVFLECVQDMDHENMFWYRQDPGLGLRLIYFSYDVKMKEKGDIPEGYSVSREKKERFSLILESASTNQTSMYLCASSLEEYGTSDLVAYNEQFFGPGTRLTVL.

The chain employs TRBV18 and TRBJ2-1; D remains ambiguous. Between the trimmed V and J ends, which lost 3 bases and 2 bases, there was a span of 5 bases. Germline-derived CDR1 and CDR2 are KGHSH and LQKENI. The CDR3 extends over 13 amino acids. The CDR3 nucleotides read TGTGCCAGCTCACCGGGCACCTACAATGAGCAGTTCTTC. Amino acid sequence: CASSPGTYNEQFF. The variable domain in full, completed from reference TRBV18 and TRBJ2-1, reads NAGVMQNPRHLVRRRGQEARLRCSPMKGHSHVYWYRQLPEEGLKFMVYLQKENIIDESGMPKERFSAEFPKEGPSILRIQQVVRGDSAAYFCASSPGTYNEQFFGPGTRLTVL.

The J gene is TRBJ1-1, the V gene TRBV6-6, with a tentative D call TRBD1 (5 bases). The ends were cut back, 5 bases at V and 5 bases at J, with 21 bases in the middle. CDR3 length equals 16 residues. Germline V lookup: CDR1 MNHNY, CDR2 SVGAGI (reference sequence). CDR3 bases: TGTGCCAGCAGTCCCCACGGAACAGGCCGAGTAACTGAAGCTTTCTTT. Its protein product is CASSPHGTGRVTEAFF.

The CDR3 is CASSLGLSGTDTQYF. CDR3 nucleotide sequence: TGTGCCAGCAGCTTGGGACTAAGTGGCACAGATACGCAGTATTTT. This chain joins TRBV5-4 and TRBJ2-3, with D possibly matching TRBD2 (5 bases). The length of the CDR3 is 15 residues. CDR1 is SGHNT, CDR2 YYREEE, per germline (reference sequence). The germline V and J ends were trimmed by 0 bases and 1 base, with 9 bases remaining between them.

This rearrangement joins TRBV18 to TRBJ2-2; TRBD1 is a possible D gene (6 bases). With 2 bases removed from V and 7 bases from J, the gap between germline ends came to 14 bases. The CDR3 has 15 amino acids. Germline CDR1 and CDR2: KGHSH and LQKENI. As DNA, the CDR3 is TGTGCCAGCTCACCATCGAACGCAGGGGTCGGGGAGCTGTTTTTT. Translated, it gives CASSPSNAGVGELFF.

The chain joins TRBV18 to TRBJ2-7; perhaps TRBD2 as D (6 bases). The CDR3 has 13 residues. Trimming took 6 bases from V and 2 from J, leaving 11 bases between them. Germline V gene lookup returns CDR1 KGHSH and CDR2 LQKENI. CDR3 sequence (DNA): TGTGCCAGCTCCCCCCCGGGAGCCTACGAGCAGTACTTC. Its protein is CASSPPGAYEQYF.

The chain employs TRBV5-1 and TRBJ1-1; D not certain. The CDR3 covers 13 residues. Germline loops: CDR1 SGHRS, CDR2 YFSETQ. V lost 4 bases and J 8 bases, leaving 15 bases between the germline ends. The chain's CDR3 is CASSRVPVGEAFF. In DNA form, the CDR3 reads TGCGCCAGCAGCCGGGTTCCCGTTGGGGAAGCTTTCTTT.

The rearrangement links TRBV6-5 to TRBJ2-1; TRBD2 might be the D (5 bases). CDR1 MNHEY and CDR2 SVGAGI come from the germline V gene. This CDR3 has 14 amino acids. With 6 bases removed from V and 3 bases from J, the gap between germline ends came to 12 bases. This chain's CDR3 is CASRGVGYYNEQFF. The CDR3 region has the DNA TGTGCCAGCAGGGGAGTCGGATACTACAATGAGCAGTTCTTC.

This clone was recorded only once. The chain joins TRBV5-1 to TRBJ2-3, with 8 bases aligning to TRBD1. V dropped 5 bases and J dropped 5; count of bases not matched to a gene: 7. This CDR3 has 14 amino acids. The V gene's germline CDR1 is SGHRS and CDR2 YFSETQ. CDR3 DNA sequence: TGCGCCAGCAGGCTTTCAGACAGGGGAGATACGCAGTATTTT. Encoded protein: CASRLSDRGDTQYF.

The chain recombines TRBV2 with TRBJ2-7; 9 bases agree with TRBD1. CDR1 SNHLY and CDR2 FYNNEI come from the germline V gene. This CDR3 spans 16 amino acids. Trimming at V came to 5 bases and at J to 2 bases, leaving 10 bases not matched to a gene. The CDR3 DNA reads TGTGCCAGCAGTCCAACCCGGACAGGGGCCGCCTACGAGCAGTACTTC. Translation: CASSPTRTGAAYEQYF.

Notes on this clone: Just one base apart from a much larger clone, this may be a read error. The genes are TRBV2 and TRBJ2-3, with 7 bases matching TRBD2. Germline loops: CDR1 SNHLY, CDR2 FYNNEI. This CDR3 is 14 amino acids long. Trimming at V came to 3 bases and at J to 0 bases, leaving 0 bases not matched to a gene. This CDR3 is CASSERGSTDTQYF. The CDR3 coding sequence is TGTGCCAGCAGTGAGCGGGGGAGCACAGATACGCAGTATTTT. Combining the CDR3 with reference TRBV2 and TRBJ2-3 gives the whole variable domain EPEVTQTPSHQVTQMGQEVILRCVPISNHLYFYWYRQILGQKVEFLVSFYNNEISEKSEIFDDQFSVERPDGSNFTLKIRSTKLEDSAMYFCASSERGSTDTQYFGPGTRLTVL.

The rearrangement uses TRBV5-3 and TRBJ1-2; 8 positions match TRBD1. TRBV5-3 is filed as an ORF, its function uncertain. This CDR3 region has 16 residues. Trimming at V came to 4 bases and at J to 8 bases, leaving 16 bases not matched to a gene. Here the CDR3 DNA reads TGTGCCAGAAGCGCAAACGGGCAGGGGGCGAAGGAAGGCTACACCTTC. This gives the protein CARSANGQGAKEGYTF.

The rearrangement uses TRBV20-1 and TRBJ1-5, with a tentative D call TRBD1 (5 bases). Germline CDR1 DFQATT, CDR2 SNEGSKA (reference sequence). The CDR3 has 15 amino acids. V was pared by 3 bases and J by 2 bases, with 14 bases between. The CDR3 reads CSASQGRSGNQPQHF. The CDR3 bases are TGCAGTGCTAGTCAGGGCAGAAGTGGCAATCAGCCCCAGCATTTT.

This clone turned up a few times. The chain couples TRBV2 to TRBJ2-7; no firm D call. Germline assignment: CDR1 SNHLY and CDR2 FYNNEI. The CDR3 sequence is 11 residues long. Trimming removed 6 bases from V and 7 bases from J, with 10 bases in between. The CDR3: CASRSPREQYF. CDR3 DNA: TGTGCCAGCAGGTCCCCCCGGGAGCAGTACTTC.

This chain links TRBV6-1 with TRBJ1-2, with TRBD1 as a possible D gene (5 bases). CDR1 and CDR2 (germline): MNHNS, SASEGT. The CDR3 runs 15 residues. V lost 2 bases and J 2 bases, leaving 12 bases between the germline ends. The CDR3 reads CASSEKSGLNYGYTF. The CDR3 DNA sequence: TGTGCCAGCAGTGAAAAGTCAGGGTTAAACTATGGCTACACCTTC.

J is TRBJ2-5 and V is TRBV9; 7 bases fit TRBD2. This CDR3 is built from 15 residues. The trim removed 4 bases at V and 5 bases at J, leaving 11 bases unmatched. Germline V lookup: CDR1 SGDLS, CDR2 YYNGEE. CDR3: CASSPPPGGTETQYF. As DNA, the CDR3 is TGTGCCAGCAGCCCTCCACCGGGGGGTACGGAGACCCAGTACTTC.

The CDR3 DNA reads as TGTGCCAGCAGTGAATACAGTTACAATGAGCAGTTCTTC. Amino acids: CASSEYSYNEQFF. The rearrangement links TRBV25-1 to TRBJ2-1; no clear D. CDR3 length: 13 amino acids. Germline CDR1 is MGHDK and CDR2 is SYGVNS. Trimming left V 0 bases short and J 4 bases short, with 4 bases between.

The rearrangement links TRBV5-3 to TRBJ1-2; TRBD1 is a possible D gene (5 bases). TRBV5-3 is treated as an ORF (open reading frame) with a function not yet certain. This CDR3 is 19 amino acids long. V shed 4 bases and J shed 4 bases, with 29 bases lying between them. The CDR3 nucleotides read TGTGCCAGAAGCCCGGTAGGTGGGACGGCTCCCCGGGAGGCCTATGGCTACACCTTC. This codes for CARSPVGGTAPREAYGYTF.

The V gene is TRBV12-5, the J gene TRBJ1-2, with a tentative D call TRBD1 (5 bases). V shed 7 bases and J shed 6 bases, with 15 bases lying between them. This CDR3 region has 13 residues. The germline V gene has CDR1 LGHNT and CDR2 FRNRAP. In DNA form, the CDR3 reads TGTGCTAGTGCCACCGCAGGGATGGATGGCTACACCTTC. Translating gives CASATAGMDGYTF. The variable domain in full, with the rest retrieved from reference TRBV12-5 and TRBJ1-2, is DARVTQTPRHKVTEMGQEVTMRCQPILGHNTVFWYRQTMMQGLELLAYFRNRAPLDDSGMPKDRFSAEMPDATLATLKIQPSEPRDSAVYFCASATAGMDGYTFGSGTRLTVV.

The gene calls are TRBV7-8 and TRBJ1-6; 10 bases are a match to TRBD1. V shed 5 bases, J shed 10 bases, and the junction held 8 bases outside the gene matches. This CDR3 has 15 amino acids. CDR1 and CDR2 from the germline V gene are SGHVS and FQNEAQ. The CDR3 here is CASSPGQGVGSPLHF. The CDR3 DNA reads as TGTGCCAGCAGCCCCGGACAGGGGGTAGGGTCACCCCTCCACTTT. The whole variable domain, filled in from reference TRBV7-8 and TRBJ1-6, reads GAGVSQSPRYKVAKRGQDVALRCDPISGHVSLFWYQQALGQGPEFLTYFQNEAQLDKSGLPSDRFFAERPEGSVSTLKIQRTQQEDSAVYLCASSPGQGVGSPLHFGNGTRLTVT.

The count of this clone is one. The chain recombines TRBV13 with TRBJ2-7, with D perhaps TRBD1 (5 bases). Per germline, CDR1 PRHDT and CDR2 FYEKMQ (reference sequence). The V end lost 4 bases, the J end lost 5 bases, and 12 bases lay between the germline ends. This CDR3 comprises 13 residues. In nucleotides, the CDR3 is TGTGCCAGCAGCTCGAGTGACAGCCACGAGCAGTACTTC. It yields the protein CASSSSDSHEQYF.

This chain joins TRBV28 and TRBJ1-2, with 8 positions matching TRBD1. This CDR3 contains 15 residues. Germline CDR1 MDHEN, CDR2 SYDVKM. J gave up 4 bases and V 5 bases, and 9 bases lay outside the gene matches. The CDR3: CASSTWDRQLYGYTF. In DNA form, the CDR3 reads TGTGCCAGCAGTACATGGGACAGGCAACTCTATGGCTACACCTTC.